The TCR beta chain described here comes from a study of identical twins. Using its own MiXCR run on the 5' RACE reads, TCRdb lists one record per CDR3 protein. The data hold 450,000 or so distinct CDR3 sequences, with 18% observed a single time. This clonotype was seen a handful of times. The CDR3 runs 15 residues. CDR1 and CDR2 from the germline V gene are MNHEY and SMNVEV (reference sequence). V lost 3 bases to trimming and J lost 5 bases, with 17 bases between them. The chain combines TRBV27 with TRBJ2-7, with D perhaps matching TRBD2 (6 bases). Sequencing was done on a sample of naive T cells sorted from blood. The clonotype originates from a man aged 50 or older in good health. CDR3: CASSFVSGVPDEQYF. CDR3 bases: TGTGCCAGCAGTTTCGTTTCGGGGGTTCCGGACGAGCAGTACTTC.